What follows are 10 T cell receptor beta chains derived from one specimen sequenced in a study of graft-versus-host responses after intestinal transplantation. Generated by immunoSEQ multiplex PCR, the TCRdb table keeps only in-frame clones and is missing some. This sample has approximately 37,000 clones; about nine tenths occur once, and the top ten carry roughly 7.1%. The material was PBMCs, obtained just under 270 days after transplant. Receptors originate from a human patient who received an intestinal transplant, so some T cells may come from the graft donor.

The V gene is TRBV27, the J gene TRBJ1-2; D is unclear. Per the germline V gene, CDR1 is MNHEY and CDR2 is SMNVEV (reference sequence). The CDR3 extends over 15 amino acids. V dropped 5 bases and J dropped 5 bases, with 18 bases sitting between them. CDR3 region: CASSLPREGRYGYTF. CDR3 in DNA: TGTGCCAGCAGTCTCCCTCGTGAAGGGAGGTATGGCTACACCTTC.

The chain employs TRBV12-5 and TRBJ1-5, with D unresolved. Germline CDR1 and CDR2: LGHNT and FRNRAP. The V end lost 7 bases, the J end lost 4 bases, and 14 bases lay between the germline ends. The CDR3 sequence is 14 residues long. CDR3 sequence (DNA): TGTGCTAGTGCCAGTAGGAGTGAGAATCAGCCCCAGCATTTT. Translated: CASASRSENQPQHF. The whole variable domain, filled in from reference TRBV12-5 and TRBJ1-5, reads DARVTQTPRHKVTEMGQEVTMRCQPILGHNTVFWYRQTMMQGLELLAYFRNRAPLDDSGMPKDRFSAEMPDATLATLKIQPSEPRDSAVYFCASASRSENQPQHFGDGTRLSIL.

In DNA form, the CDR3 reads TGTGCCACCAGCAGAGATAGTCGCGGGGGCTACACCTTC. It codes for CATSRDSRGGYTF. The gene calls are TRBV15 and TRBJ1-2; the D is unclear. The CDR3 has 13 amino acids. Trimming stripped 0 bases from V and 8 bases from J, with 10 bases between. Germline CDR1 LNHNV, CDR2 YYDKDF (reference sequence).

This clone appeared a single time. The chain couples TRBV7-6 to TRBJ1-3; no definite D call. V lost 2 bases to trimming and J lost 2 bases, with 4 bases between them. CDR1 SGHVS and CDR2 FNYEAQ come from the germline V gene. The CDR3 extends over 13 amino acids. CDR3 coding DNA: TGTGCCAGCAGCTTACTTACTGGAAACACCATATATTTT. Its protein product is CASSLLTGNTIYF.

The chain uses TRBV6-1 and TRBJ2-5; no clear D. The CDR3 is made up of 13 amino acids. The V and J ends lost 5 bases and 5 bases respectively, with 12 bases between them. Looked up from germline, CDR1 is MNHNS and CDR2 is SASEGT. CDR3: CASSRVERETQYF. In DNA, the CDR3 is TGTGCCAGCAGTAGGGTCGAAAGGGAGACCCAGTACTTC.

The V gene is TRBV10-3, the J gene TRBJ1-1, with D tentatively TRBD1 (5 bases). The V end was cut by 6 bases, the J end by 5 bases, with 19 bases between. This CDR3 is built from 15 residues. The V gene's germline CDR1 is ENHRY and CDR2 SYGVKD. CDR3 loop: CAIRDRWGKGTEAFF. The CDR3 coding sequence is TGTGCCATCAGAGACCGATGGGGAAAGGGGACTGAAGCTTTCTTT.

The J gene is TRBJ2-7, the V gene TRBV11-2; a weak D match, TRBD1 (5 bases). Germline CDR1 and CDR2: SGHAT and FQNNGV. There are 15 residues in the CDR3. The V gene lost 1 base and the J gene lost 0 bases, with 10 bases spanning the gap. CDR3 sequence: CASSLGPGNSYEQYF. CDR3 nucleotide sequence: TGTGCCAGCAGCTTAGGTCCAGGGAACTCCTACGAGCAGTACTTC.

The gene calls are TRBV4-1 and TRBJ1-5; D uncertain. Germline CDR1 MGHRA, CDR2 YSYEKL. The CDR3 spans 14 residues. The ends were cut back, 1 base at V and 11 bases at J, with 15 bases in the middle. CDR3 DNA: TGCGCCAGCAGCCAAGTCGTCCTGAGTGGGGCCCAGCATTTT. Translating gives CASSQVVLSGAQHF.

This clone was found once. The rearrangement links TRBV19 to TRBJ2-5; D is possibly TRBD1 or TRBD2 (6 bases each). V was trimmed by 7 bases and J by 5 bases, leaving 20 bases between them. The CDR3 runs 15 residues. Germline CDR1 is LNHDA and CDR2 is SQIVND (reference sequence). DNA for the CDR3: TGTGCCAGTACCTCGGACCCCGGGGGCTGGGAGACCCAGTACTTC. It encodes CASTSDPGGWETQYF.

The genes are TRBV5-6 and TRBJ2-2; 7 bases align to TRBD1. This CDR3 has 16 amino acids. V was clipped by 4 bases and J by 8 bases; unmatched bases: 14. Per germline, CDR1 SGHDT and CDR2 YYEEEE. The CDR3 sequence is CASSPRSGQLIGELFF. DNA of the CDR3: TGTGCCAGCAGCCCTCGTTCGGGACAGCTGATTGGGGAGCTGTTTTTT.